The rows below give T cell receptor beta chains drawn from one sample of a study of blood T cell repertoires in COVID-19. Libraries were prepared by immunoSEQ multiplex PCR; TCRdb keeps only in-frame clonotypes and omits some of them. The sample lists about 97,000 clones, approximately 78% occurring once. The specimen sequenced was peripheral blood. The receptors come from a man aged 60 to 69 with active or convalescent COVID-19. Both conserved end residues are trimmed from each CDR3.

J: TRBJ2-1
V: TRBV18
CDR3: ASSPGGANEQF

J: TRBJ1-4
V: TRBV4-2
CDR3: ASSQALWGELF

J: TRBJ2-2
V: TRBV5-1
CDR3: ASSPTSGRPAGELF

J: TRBJ2-5
V: TRBV7-2
CDR3: ASSSAGTGETQY

J: TRBJ2-6
V: TRBV5-1
CDR3: ASSVDSSGANVLT

J: TRBJ2-1
V: TRBV18
CDR3: ASSPGSGRANEQF

J: TRBJ2-3
V: TRBV5-4
CDR3: ASSQGPFDTQY

J: TRBJ2-2
V: TRBV13
CDR3: ASSLGAAARVVGELF

J: TRBJ2-1
V: TRBV19
CDR3: ASKTTRRLAGTYNEQF

J: TRBJ2-5
V: TRBV9
CDR3: ASSATPRTSGRAHETQY

J: TRBJ2-2
V: TRBV30
CDR3: AWSPTGYTGELF

J: TRBJ2-7
V: TRBV18
CDR3: ASSLRDRAPEQY

J: TRBJ2-2
V: TRBV5-1
CDR3: ASIPTGGWTGELF

J: TRBJ2-1
V: TRBV19
CDR3: ASSMLTSGHNEQF

J: TRBJ2-3
V: TRBV5-8
CDR3: ASSSGLALHAPTDTQY

J: TRBJ1-3
V: TRBV7-2
CDR3: ASSRDRDSGNTIY

J: TRBJ2-4
V: TRBV5-6
CDR3: ASSRQGFQSIQY

J: TRBJ2-7
V: TRBV9
CDR3: ASSVATSSYEQY

J: TRBJ1-2
V: TRBV18
CDR3: ASSPRPRRGYT

J: TRBJ2-1
V: TRBV3-1/TRBV3-2
CDR3: ASSQASGSNEQF

J: TRBJ1-1
V: TRBV5-8
CDR3: ASSFDGGTMNTEAF

J: TRBJ1-1
V: TRBV29-1
CDR3: SVDRHLFGMNTEAF

J: TRBJ2-3
V: TRBV27
CDR3: ASSRGLAVNTDTQY

J: TRBJ1-6
V: TRBV9
CDR3: ASSWGGDFNSPLH

J: TRBJ2-7
V: TRBV28
CDR3: ASSTHRGRLYEQY

J: TRBJ2-2
V: TRBV21-1
CDR3: ATTRGGIAGGPTGELF

J: TRBJ1-4
V: TRBV18
CDR3: ASSPSSLATNEKLF

J: TRBJ1-6
V: TRBV29-1
CDR3: SDPYRAEWGSPLH

J: TRBJ1-3
V: TRBV18
CDR3: ASSPLAGKAGNTIY

J: TRBJ1-2
V: TRBV28
CDR3: ASSLFGTGGDFSYGYT

J: TRBJ1-3
V: TRBV9
CDR3: ASSGPGTISGNTIY

J: TRBJ2-7
V: TRBV6-5
CDR3: AATKNSGSYREQY

J: TRBJ1-3
V: TRBV14
CDR3: ASSQVVNTIY

J: TRBJ2-7
V: TRBV11-3
CDR3: ASSLTTGTSVPYEQY

J: TRBJ2-6
V: TRBV5-1
CDR3: ASSSGGRGNSGANVLT

J: TRBJ2-3
V: TRBV14
CDR3: ASSLPGLANTDTQY

J: TRBJ2-1
V: TRBV28
CDR3: ASSSSGSSYNEQF

J: TRBJ2-7
V: TRBV11-2
CDR3: ASSLVSRVGEQY

J: TRBJ1-6
V: TRBV21-1
CDR3: ASSKDRSYNSPLH

J: TRBJ1-2
V: TRBV4-1
CDR3: ASSHPDRVGYT